Following are 31 T cell receptor beta chains from one sample sequenced in a study of blood T cells in healthy people across ages. A J-beta primer mix and a sample-barcoded 5' primer were used in a second PCR of about 6 to 12 cycles. TCRdb reanalysed the 5' RACE reads using MiXCR and keeps one entry per CDR3 protein. The repertoire includes around 710,000 distinct CDR3 sequences, roughly 43% of them detected once, and 20% to 25% sits in the top ten. Sequenced sample: blood. The receptors here all came from a woman aged 55-70 years in good health.

The chain carries TRBV9 and TRBJ1-5; D not certain. CDR3 size: 15 residues. V shed 0 bases and J shed 5 bases, with 12 bases lying between them. CDR1 and CDR2 from the germline V gene are SGDLS and YYNGEE. The CDR3 nucleotides are TGTGCCAGCAGCGTAGGGGTGAGGGTCGATCAGCCCCAGCATTTT. Its translation: CASSVGVRVDQPQHF.

The chain couples TRBV10-1 to TRBJ2-5; TRBD1 matches at 9 bases. Judging by the DNA end, TRBJ2-7 fits better; the J call may be wrong. The CDR3 covers 15 residues. Germline CDR1 is WNHNN and CDR2 is SYGVQD (reference sequence). The DNA of the CDR3 is TGCGCCAGCAGCGGGACCGGGACAGGGTTGTACGAGCAGTACTTC. Amino acids: CASSGTGTGLYEQYF.

As to this clonotype: Sequence at one end of the junction differs from germline and may be a read error. The chain carries TRBV4-3 and TRBJ2-6, with D perhaps TRBD2 (5 bases). The CDR3 length is 16 residues. Germline loops: CDR1 LGHNA, CDR2 YSLEER. In DNA form, the CDR3 reads TGCGCCGGCAGCAACCCGAGAGGGCTTGGGGCCAACGTCCTGACTTTC. Translated, it gives CAGSNPRGLGANVLTF.

A few counts support this clonotype. This rearrangement joins TRBV20-1 to TRBJ2-1; D is unresolved. Germline values: CDR1 DFQATT, CDR2 SNEGSKA (reference sequence). V lost 2 bases and J 8 bases, leaving 13 bases between the germline ends. The CDR3 totals 13 residues. The CDR3 sequence: CSARLGGEYEQFF. DNA for the CDR3: TGCAGTGCTAGACTAGGCGGAGAATATGAGCAGTTCTTC.

This clonotype was counted a few times. The rearrangement links TRBV20-1 to TRBJ2-2; 8 positions match TRBD2. The CDR3 contains 13 residues. Unmatched junction bases numbered 3, after V lost 5 bases and J lost 4 bases. The germline V gene has CDR1 DFQATT and CDR2 SNEGSKA (reference sequence). CDR3 amino acids: CSAYSGATGELFF. CDR3 nucleotide sequence: TGCAGTGCTTATAGCGGGGCCACCGGGGAGCTGTTTTTT.

In its sample, this clonotype was seen a few times. The genes are TRBV10-3 and TRBJ1-1; TRBD1 matches 7 bases. With 2 bases clipped from V and 2 bases from J, the junction kept 17 bases outside the gene matches. From germline, CDR1 is ENHRY and CDR2 SYGVKD. The CDR3 contains 19 residues. This CDR3 is CAISEIFGTQRGPNTEAFF. The DNA of the CDR3 is TGTGCCATCAGTGAGATTTTCGGGACTCAGAGGGGGCCAAACACTGAAGCTTTCTTT.

With respect to this clonotype: A clone one base away is much larger, so this may be a read error. DNA of the CDR3: TGTGCCAGCAGCCAAGGGACGTCCGTCGCGACAGATACGCTGTATTTT. The encoded protein is CASSQGTSVATDTLYF. V gene TRBV4-2 combines with J gene TRBJ2-3, with D possibly being TRBD1 (5 bases). The germline CDR1 and CDR2 sequences are LGHNA and YNFKEQ. This CDR3 contains 16 residues.

The chain uses TRBV14 and TRBJ2-7; 11 bases map to TRBD1. This CDR3 is 16 amino acids long. Germline V CDR1 and CDR2: SGHDN, FVKESK. Trimming took 4 bases from V and 7 from J; bases not matched to a gene: 12. The CDR3, as DNA: TGTGCCAGCAGCCTAGGTCGGGACAGGGGGTATAATGAGCAGTACTTC. Translation gives CASSLGRDRGYNEQYF.

The V call is TRBV20-1, the J call TRBJ2-5; a weak D match, TRBD2 (6 bases). The germline V gene has CDR1 DFQATT and CDR2 SNEGSKA (reference sequence). V dropped 5 bases and J dropped 5 bases, with 21 bases sitting between them. The CDR3 length is 15 residues. The CDR3 sequence: CSADIGTSARETQYF. The CDR3, as DNA: TGCAGTGCTGACATCGGGACTTCAGCCAGGGAGACCCAGTACTTC.

The rearrangement joins TRBV7-2 to TRBJ2-7, with TRBD2 as a possible D gene (6 bases). The J call may be incorrect, as the DNA end agrees better with TRBJ2-5. In germline, CDR1 is SGHTA, CDR2 FQGNSA. CDR3 length: 14 amino acids. In nucleotides, the CDR3 is TGTGCCAGCAGCTTAACGAGACTAGGAAAGACCCAGTACTTC. Translation gives CASSLTRLGKTQYF.

This clonotype has more than one count but fewer than ten. J is TRBJ2-5 and V is TRBV4-3, with D possibly called TRBD1 or TRBD2 (5 bases each). Germline CDR1 LGHNA, CDR2 YSLEER. With 0 bases removed from V and 11 bases from J, the gap between germline ends came to 16 bases. This CDR3 contains 14 residues. CDR3 sequence reads: CASSQDLGEREQYF. The CDR3, as DNA: TGCGCCAGCAGCCAAGATCTGGGGGAGCGTGAGCAGTACTTC.

This clonotype was seen only a few times. The chain links TRBV29-1 to TRBJ2-1; D remains ambiguous. The end of the DNA fits TRBJ2-7 better, so the J call may be wrong. This CDR3 region has 12 residues. Germline lookup yields CDR1 SQVTM and CDR2 ANQGSEA. CDR3 in DNA: TGCAGCGTGGCCTTGCGGTACAATGAGCAGTACTTC. This translates into CSVALRYNEQYF.

Only a few counts were recorded for this clonotype. This chain links TRBV27 with TRBJ1-2; D perhaps matches TRBD1 (5 bases). Trimming removed 3 bases from V and 3 bases from J, with 14 bases in between. Germline assignment: CDR1 MNHEY and CDR2 SMNVEV (reference sequence). There are 15 residues in the CDR3. For the CDR3, the DNA is TGTGCCAGCAGTTTTTCCGGGGCAGGAGACTATGGCTACACCTTC. Protein sequence: CASSFSGAGDYGYTF.

This clonotype was observed many times. The CDR3 protein is CASSSLTGGYGYTF. In nucleotides, the CDR3 is TGTGCCAGCAGTTCCCTGACAGGGGGGTATGGCTACACCTTC. V gene TRBV12-3 or TRBV12-4 combines with J gene TRBJ1-2; the match to TRBD1 covers 9 bases. CDR3 length: 14 amino acids. V lost 4 bases, J lost 5 bases, and 5 bases stayed unmatched.

The genes are TRBV3-1 and TRBJ1-1; TRBD1 agrees at 7 bases. Germline CDR1 and CDR2: LGHDT and YNNKEL (reference sequence). Trimming cost V 1 base and J 4 bases; bases outside gene matches: 9. The CDR3 is 16 amino acids. The CDR3 loop is CASSQAGGSRGTEAFF. The CDR3 DNA reads TGTGCCAGCAGCCAAGCAGGGGGATCCCGGGGCACTGAAGCTTTCTTT.

This clonotype was recorded at least ten times. This chain joins TRBV7-2 and TRBJ2-1, with D possibly matching TRBD2 (5 bases). The CDR3 consists of 14 residues. The V and J ends lost 1 base and 6 bases respectively, with 10 bases between them. Germline CDR1 and CDR2: SGHTA and FQGNSA. CDR3 bases: TGTGCCAGCAGCTTAGAGTCCGGGATCAATGAGCAGTTCTTC. This codes for CASSLESGINEQFF.

As concerns this clonotype: Compared with germline, one end of the junction differs, possibly owing to a read error. The chain carries TRBV7-3 and TRBJ2-1; 8 nucleotides line up with TRBD2. The CDR3 is 18 amino acids. CDR1 and CDR2 (germline): SGHTA, FQGTGA. Here the CDR3 DNA reads TGTGCCAGCAGCTTAAAAGCGGGGGATTCAAGCTCCTACGATGAGCAGTTCTTC. As protein: CASSLKAGDSSSYDEQFF.

The chain links TRBV6-6 to TRBJ2-2; TRBD2 agrees at 9 bases. The V gene end was trimmed by 5 bases and the J gene end by 8 bases; junction bases not matched to a gene: 3. CDR1 is MNHNY and CDR2 is SVGAGI in the germline V gene (reference sequence). CDR3 length: 13 amino acids. CDR3 sequence reads: CASSTLAGGELFF. CDR3 coding DNA: TGTGCCAGCAGTACCCTAGCGGGAGGGGAGCTGTTTTTT.

This clonotype was observed many times. The J gene is TRBJ2-1, the V gene TRBV7-2; 11 bases are shared with TRBD2. CDR1 is SGHTA, CDR2 FQGNSA, per germline. V lost 4 bases, J lost 2 bases, and 1 base stayed unmatched. There are 15 residues in the CDR3. CDR3 in amino acids: CASSSGLAAYNEQFF. The CDR3, as DNA: TGTGCCAGCAGCTCGGGACTAGCGGCCTACAATGAGCAGTTCTTC.

This clonotype was counted between two and nine times. V usage is TRBV5-1 and J usage is TRBJ1-1, with a possible D match to TRBD1 (5 bases). The V end was cut by 5 bases, the J end by 8 bases, with 16 bases between. Germline V gene lookup returns CDR1 SGHRS and CDR2 YFSETQ. The CDR3 loop spans 13 amino acids. As DNA, the CDR3 is TGCGCCAGCAGTCCCGGGACGGATATGGAAGCTTTCTTT. Translating it yields CASSPGTDMEAFF.

This chain connects TRBV7-2 to TRBJ2-1; D gene uncertain. Germline V CDR1 and CDR2: SGHTA, FQGNSA. The germline V and J ends were trimmed by 6 bases and 0 bases, with 12 bases remaining between them. This CDR3 comprises 15 residues. The CDR3 DNA reads as TGTGCCAGCAGTTCATATAGGAGCTCCTACAATGAGCAGTTCTTC. As protein: CASSSYRSSYNEQFF. The full variable domain, rest sourced from reference TRBV7-2 and TRBJ2-1, is GAGVSQSPSNKVTEKGKDVELRCDPISGHTALYWYRQSLGQGLEFLIYFQGNSAPDKSGLPSDRFSAERTGGSVSTLTIQRTQQEDSAVYLCASSSYRSSYNEQFFGPGTRLTVL.

This clonotype has more than one count but fewer than ten. The chain recombines TRBV3-1 with TRBJ2-1, with 7 bases matching TRBD2. CDR1 and CDR2 from the germline V gene are LGHDT and YNNKEL (reference sequence). The CDR3 has 12 amino acids. The junction had 2 bases not matched to a gene; V was cut back by 0 bases and J by 12 bases. The chain's CDR3 is CASSQDPSGQFF. The CDR3, as DNA: TGTGCCAGCAGCCAAGATCCTAGCGGGCAGTTCTTC.

The V gene is TRBV2, the J gene TRBJ1-5; 7 positions match TRBD1. The CDR3 has 15 amino acids. The germline V gene encodes CDR1 SNHLY and CDR2 FYNNEI. V was pared by 3 bases and J by 6 bases, with 8 bases of the junction left unmatched. CDR3 residues: CASSDETGRSQPQHF. The CDR3 DNA is TGTGCCAGCAGTGATGAGACAGGGCGGTCTCAGCCCCAGCATTTT.

The chain uses TRBV15 and TRBJ2-4, with D possibly matching TRBD1 (6 bases). The J call is in doubt because the DNA end fits TRBJ2-7 better. Germline V CDR1 and CDR2: LNHNV, YYDKDF (reference sequence). The length of the CDR3 is 14 residues. CDR3 loop: CATRPTGSAYEQYF. CDR3 DNA: TGTGCCACCAGGCCGACAGGATCCGCGTACGAGCAGTACTTC.

This clonotype was counted ten times or more. V and J are TRBV12-3 or TRBV12-4 and TRBJ2-1; weak D call: TRBD1 (6 bases). CDR3 size: 14 residues. Deletions cut 7 bases from V and 0 bases from J, with 10 bases between. The CDR3 coding sequence is TGTGCCAGCAATCAGGGGAGCTCCTACAATGAGCAGTTCTTC. Amino acids: CASNQGSSYNEQFF.

This clonotype was seen repeatedly, ten times or more. J is TRBJ2-1 and V is TRBV6-5; D possibly corresponds to TRBD2 (5 bases). V gave up 2 bases and J gave up 3 bases, with 14 bases separating them. The germline V gene has CDR1 MNHEY and CDR2 SVGAGI. The CDR3 is made up of 16 amino acids. The CDR3 DNA follows: TGTGCCAGCAGTTACCCCCTGCTCGGGAACTACAATGAGCAGTTCTTC. Translating gives CASSYPLLGNYNEQFF.

There are many counts of this clonotype. CDR3 DNA: TGTGCCAGCAGCCCCGGTTGGGGGGACTATGGCTACACCTTC. Protein product: CASSPGWGDYGYTF. J is TRBJ1-2 and V is TRBV7-2, with D perhaps matching TRBD1 (5 bases). The CDR3 is made up of 14 amino acids. V lost 5 bases to trimming and J lost 3 bases, with 13 bases between them. Germline V lookup: CDR1 SGHTA, CDR2 FQGNSA.

V gene TRBV11-2 combines with J gene TRBJ2-1, with no clear D. The CDR3 totals 15 residues. The V end lost 5 bases, the J end lost 3 bases, and 14 bases lay between the germline ends. The germline V gene has CDR1 SGHAT and CDR2 FQNNGV. As DNA, the CDR3 is TGTGCCAGCAGCCCTCGACTTGGCGGCTACAATGAGCAGTTCTTC. Its protein is CASSPRLGGYNEQFF.

V gene TRBV7-2 combines with J gene TRBJ2-3, with 11 bases identical to TRBD1. Trimming took 5 bases from V and 6 from J; bases not matched to a gene: 7. Per germline, CDR1 SGHTA and CDR2 FQGNSA. CDR3 length: 15 amino acids. The CDR3 spells CASSAPGTGGDTQYF. As DNA, the CDR3 is TGTGCCAGCAGCGCACCCGGGACAGGGGGGGATACGCAGTATTTT. The full variable domain, with the rest looked up from reference TRBV7-2 and TRBJ2-3, is GAGVSQSPSNKVTEKGKDVELRCDPISGHTALYWYRQSLGQGLEFLIYFQGNSAPDKSGLPSDRFSAERTGGSVSTLTIQRTQQEDSAVYLCASSAPGTGGDTQYFGPGTRLTVL.

This clonotype showed up just a few times. The chain joins TRBV29-1 to TRBJ2-7, with D unclear. This CDR3 is 13 amino acids long. The germline CDR1 and CDR2 sequences are SQVTM and ANQGSEA. CDR3: CGGAESIPYEQYF. Written as DNA, the CDR3 is TGCGGCGGTGCCGAATCCATCCCCTACGAGCAGTACTTC.

This clonotype was seen only a few times. V usage is TRBV30 and J usage is TRBJ1-2, with D unclear. Trimming took 2 bases from V and 0 from J, leaving 16 bases between them. Germline CDR1 and CDR2: GTSNPN and SVGIG (reference sequence). There are 16 residues in the CDR3. CDR3 protein: CAWSPTVRAANYGYTF. CDR3 bases: TGTGCCTGGAGTCCCACCGTTAGGGCAGCTAACTATGGCTACACCTTC.